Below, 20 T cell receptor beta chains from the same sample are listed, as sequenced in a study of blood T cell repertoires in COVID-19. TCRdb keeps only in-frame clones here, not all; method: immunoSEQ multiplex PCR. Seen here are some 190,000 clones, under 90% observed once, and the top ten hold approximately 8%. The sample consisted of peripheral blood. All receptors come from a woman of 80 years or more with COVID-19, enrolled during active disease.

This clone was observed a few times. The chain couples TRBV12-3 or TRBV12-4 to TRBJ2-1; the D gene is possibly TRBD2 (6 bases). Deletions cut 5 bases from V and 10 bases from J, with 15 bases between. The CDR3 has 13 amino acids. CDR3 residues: CASSIGGWGEQFF. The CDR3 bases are TGTGCCAGCAGTATCGGGGGATGGGGGGAGCAGTTCTTC.

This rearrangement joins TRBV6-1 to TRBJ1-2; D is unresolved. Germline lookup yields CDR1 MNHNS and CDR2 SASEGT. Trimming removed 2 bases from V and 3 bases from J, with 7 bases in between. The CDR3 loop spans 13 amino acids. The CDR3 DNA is TGTGCCAGCAGTGAAATCGGTGACTATGGCTACACCTTC. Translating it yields CASSEIGDYGYTF.

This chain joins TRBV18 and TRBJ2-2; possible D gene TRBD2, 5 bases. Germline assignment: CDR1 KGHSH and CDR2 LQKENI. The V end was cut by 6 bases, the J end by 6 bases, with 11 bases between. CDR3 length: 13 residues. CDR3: CASSEGSAGELFF. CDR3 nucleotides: TGTGCCAGCTCTGAGGGATCCGCCGGGGAGCTGTTTTTT.

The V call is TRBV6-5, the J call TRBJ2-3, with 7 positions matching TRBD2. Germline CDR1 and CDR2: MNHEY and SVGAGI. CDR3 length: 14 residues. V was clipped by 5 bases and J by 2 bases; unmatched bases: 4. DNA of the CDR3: TGTGCCAGCAGTCTAGCGGTCCCCACAGATACGCAGTATTTT. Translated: CASSLAVPTDTQYF.

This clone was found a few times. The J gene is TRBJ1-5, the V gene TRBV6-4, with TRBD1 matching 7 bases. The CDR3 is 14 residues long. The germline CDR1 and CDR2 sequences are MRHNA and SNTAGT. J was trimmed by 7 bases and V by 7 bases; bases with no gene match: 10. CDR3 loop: CASTYTGAEQPQHF. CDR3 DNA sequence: TGTGCCAGCACCTACACAGGGGCAGAACAGCCCCAGCATTTT.

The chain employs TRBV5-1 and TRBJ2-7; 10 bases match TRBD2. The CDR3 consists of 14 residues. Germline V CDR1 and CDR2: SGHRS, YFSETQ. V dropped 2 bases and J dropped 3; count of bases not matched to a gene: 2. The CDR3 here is CASSLLAGNYEQYF. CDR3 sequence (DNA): TGCGCCAGCAGCTTACTAGCGGGGAACTACGAGCAGTACTTC.

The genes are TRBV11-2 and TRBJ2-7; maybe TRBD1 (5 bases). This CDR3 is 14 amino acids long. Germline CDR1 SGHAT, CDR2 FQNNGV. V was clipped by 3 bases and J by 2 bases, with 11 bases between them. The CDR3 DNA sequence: TGTGCCAGCAGCTTTATGACAGCAACCTACGAGCAGTACTTC. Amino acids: CASSFMTATYEQYF.

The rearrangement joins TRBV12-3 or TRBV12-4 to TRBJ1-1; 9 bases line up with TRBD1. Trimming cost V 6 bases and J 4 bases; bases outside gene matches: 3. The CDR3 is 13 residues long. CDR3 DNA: TGTGCCAGCAGCACGGGACAGGGCACTGAAGCTTTCTTT. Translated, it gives CASSTGQGTEAFF.

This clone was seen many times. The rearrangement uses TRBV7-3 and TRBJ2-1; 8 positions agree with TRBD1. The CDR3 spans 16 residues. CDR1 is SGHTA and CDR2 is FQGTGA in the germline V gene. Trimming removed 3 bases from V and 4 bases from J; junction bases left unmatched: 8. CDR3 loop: CASSFNGQGGYNEQFF. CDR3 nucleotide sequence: TGTGCCAGCAGCTTTAACGGACAGGGTGGATACAATGAGCAGTTCTTC.

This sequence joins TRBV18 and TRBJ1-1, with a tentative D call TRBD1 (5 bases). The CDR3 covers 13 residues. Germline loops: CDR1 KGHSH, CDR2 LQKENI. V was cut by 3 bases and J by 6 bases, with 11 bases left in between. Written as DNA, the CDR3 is TGTGCCAGCTCACCGGGGGGGGTGGCTGAAGCTTTCTTT. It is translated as CASSPGGVAEAFF.

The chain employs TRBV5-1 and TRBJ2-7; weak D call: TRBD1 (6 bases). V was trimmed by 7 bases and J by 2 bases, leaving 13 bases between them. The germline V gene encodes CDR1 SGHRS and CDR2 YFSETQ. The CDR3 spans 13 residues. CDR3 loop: CASSGTLPYEQYF. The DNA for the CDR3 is TGCGCCAGCTCCGGGACACTACCCTACGAGCAGTACTTC.

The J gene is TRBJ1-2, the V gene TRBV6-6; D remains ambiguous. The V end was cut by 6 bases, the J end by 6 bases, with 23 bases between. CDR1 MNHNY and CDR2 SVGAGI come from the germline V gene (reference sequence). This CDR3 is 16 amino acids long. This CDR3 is CASSILGRAVFDGYTF. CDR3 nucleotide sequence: TGTGCCAGCAGCATCCTGGGCCGAGCCGTTTTTGATGGCTACACCTTC.

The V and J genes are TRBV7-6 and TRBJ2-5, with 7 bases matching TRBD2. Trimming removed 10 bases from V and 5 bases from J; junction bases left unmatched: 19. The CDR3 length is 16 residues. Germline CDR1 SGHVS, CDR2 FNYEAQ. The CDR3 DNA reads TGTGCCACCCGACATCCTTACTCGGGGGGAGGGGAGACCCAGTACTTC. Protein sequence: CATRHPYSGGGETQYF.

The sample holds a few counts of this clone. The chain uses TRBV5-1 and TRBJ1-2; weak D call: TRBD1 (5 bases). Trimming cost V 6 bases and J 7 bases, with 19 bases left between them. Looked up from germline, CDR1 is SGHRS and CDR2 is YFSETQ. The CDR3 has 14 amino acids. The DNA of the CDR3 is TGCGCCAGCACCGCGGCGGGGGAGAGGAGTGGCTACACCTTC. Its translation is CASTAAGERSGYTF.

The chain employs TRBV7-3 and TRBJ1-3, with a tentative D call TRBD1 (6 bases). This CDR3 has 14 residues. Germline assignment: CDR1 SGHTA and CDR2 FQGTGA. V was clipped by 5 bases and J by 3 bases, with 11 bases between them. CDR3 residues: CASSTDSSGNTIYF. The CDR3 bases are TGTGCCAGCAGCACGGACAGCAGTGGAAACACCATATATTTT.

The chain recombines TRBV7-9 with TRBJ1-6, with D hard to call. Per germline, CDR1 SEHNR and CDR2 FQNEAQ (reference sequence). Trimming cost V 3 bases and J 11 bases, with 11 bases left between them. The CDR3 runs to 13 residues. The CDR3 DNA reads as TGTGCCAGCAGCTTGGACGGGGTTGCACCCCTCCACTTT. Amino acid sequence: CASSLDGVAPLHF.

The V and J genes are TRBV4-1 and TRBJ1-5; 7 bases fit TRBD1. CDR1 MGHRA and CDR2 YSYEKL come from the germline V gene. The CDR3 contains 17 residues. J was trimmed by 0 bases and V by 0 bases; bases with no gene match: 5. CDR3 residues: CASSQDRDSYSNQPQHF. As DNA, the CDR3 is TGCGCCAGCAGCCAAGATCGGGACAGTTATAGCAATCAGCCCCAGCATTTT.

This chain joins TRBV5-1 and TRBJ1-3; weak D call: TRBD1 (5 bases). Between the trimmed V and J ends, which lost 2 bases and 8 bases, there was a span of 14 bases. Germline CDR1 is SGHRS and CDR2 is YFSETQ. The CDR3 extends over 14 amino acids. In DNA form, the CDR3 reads TGCGCCAGCAGCTTCGCTAGGGGTTCGGACACCATATATTTT. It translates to CASSFARGSDTIYF.

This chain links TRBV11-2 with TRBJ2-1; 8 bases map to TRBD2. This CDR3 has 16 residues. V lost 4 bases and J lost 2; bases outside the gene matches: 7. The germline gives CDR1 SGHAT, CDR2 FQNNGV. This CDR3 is CASSSAAGLAYNEQFF. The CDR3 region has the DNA TGTGCCAGCAGCTCTGCCGCGGGACTAGCCTACAATGAGCAGTTCTTC.

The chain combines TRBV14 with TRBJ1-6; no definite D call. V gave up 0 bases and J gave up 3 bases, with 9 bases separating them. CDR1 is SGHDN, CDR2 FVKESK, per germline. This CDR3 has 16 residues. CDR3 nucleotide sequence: TGTGCCAGCAGCCAAGATCTGAACAGCTATAATTCACCCCTCCACTTT. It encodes CASSQDLNSYNSPLHF.